These 4 T cell receptor beta chains were all obtained from the same sample, sequenced in a study of T cell repertoires in cytomegalovirus infection. TCRdb called the reads again in MiXCR, with one record for every CDR3 protein. Among about 360,000 distinct CDR3 sequences listed, about a sixth were seen once. The source material was PBMCs. The receptors come from a human donor in good health (CMV status not recorded). Some clones in this sample may be carry-over from other donors' samples.

The chain employs TRBV3-1 and TRBJ2-4; 7 bases are shared with TRBD1. The CDR3 runs 12 residues. The germline V gene encodes CDR1 LGHDT and CDR2 YNNKEL (reference sequence). The V segment lost 3 bases and the J segment 7 bases; nucleotides outside the gene matches: 0. In DNA form, the CDR3 reads TGTGCCAGCAGCCACAGGGGGAACATTCAGTACTTC. Residues: CASSHRGNIQYF. Filled out from reference TRBV3-1 and TRBJ2-4, the complete variable domain reads DTAVSQTPKYLVTQMGNDKSIKCEQNLGHDTMYWYKQDSKKFLKIMFSYNNKELIINETVPNRFSPKSPDKAHLNLHINSLELGDSAVYFCASSHRGNIQYFGAGTRLSVL.

This clonotype showed up just a few times. V and J are TRBV7-2 and TRBJ2-7, with D uncertain. V gave up 5 bases and J gave up 0 bases, with 8 bases separating them. Germline V lookup: CDR1 SGHTA, CDR2 FQGNSA. The CDR3 totals 13 residues. The CDR3 protein is CASSITSSYEQYF. The CDR3 region has the DNA TGTGCCAGCAGCATAACAAGCTCCTACGAGCAGTACTTC.

This clonotype showed up many times. The V call is TRBV7-2, the J call TRBJ2-2; D gene unclear. The CDR3 is 13 residues long. Looked up from germline, CDR1 is SGHTA and CDR2 is FQGNSA. The V and J ends lost 5 bases and 14 bases respectively, with 18 bases between them. This CDR3 is CASSPPNPISLFF. Here the CDR3 DNA reads TGTGCCAGCAGCCCTCCCAACCCAATTAGCCTGTTTTTT.

The chain employs TRBV6-5 and TRBJ2-5, with D maybe TRBD1 (5 bases). V gave up 0 bases and J gave up 2 bases, with 7 bases separating them. Germline V lookup: CDR1 MNHEY, CDR2 SVGAGI. The length of the CDR3 is 14 residues. The CDR3 DNA reads as TGTGCCAGCAGTTACTCGAGACAGCAAGAGACCCAGTACTTC. It yields the protein CASSYSRQQETQYF.